Listed below are T cell receptor beta chains from one sample, sequenced in a study of blood T cell repertoires in COVID-19. Sequenced by immunoSEQ multiplex PCR; TCRdb stores in-frame clones only, minus some. Here the sample spans some 170,000 clones, about 74% being singletons. Sequencing was performed on peripheral blood. The source of these receptors is a man aged 55-75 years with acute or convalescent COVID-19. Both conserved end residues are part of each CDR3. D genes are given only for firm matches. For some rows the clone size is stated as once, few or many, or as a class when expanded; others skip it.

J gene: TRBJ1-2; D gene: TRBD1; clone size: NA; V gene: TRBV5-6; CDR3 protein: CASSLEGQGADYGYTF; CDR3 DNA: TGTGCCAGCAGCTTGGAGGGACAGGGGGCGGACTATGGCTACACCTTC
J gene: TRBJ1-5; D gene: NA; clone size: NA; V gene: TRBV24-1; CDR3 protein: CATSDSGGNPQHF; CDR3 DNA: TGTGCCACCAGTGATTCCGGGGGAAACCCCCAGCATTTT
J gene: TRBJ2-3; D gene: NA; clone size: few; V gene: TRBV5-6; CDR3 protein: CASSKPGGTDTQYF; CDR3 DNA: TGTGCCAGCTCTAAGCCGGGGGGCACAGATACGCAGTATTTT
J gene: TRBJ2-7; D gene: TRBD1; clone size: NA; V gene: TRBV2; CDR3 protein: CASSTGQGTYEQYF; CDR3 DNA: TGTGCCAGCAGTACGGGACAGGGGACCTACGAGCAGTACTTC
J gene: TRBJ2-2; D gene: NA; clone size: NA; V gene: TRBV6-6; CDR3 protein: CASSYSTGKNTGELFF; CDR3 DNA: TGTGCCAGCAGTTACTCGACGGGGAAGAACACCGGGGAGCTGTTTTTT
J gene: TRBJ2-1; D gene: TRBD2; clone size: NA; V gene: TRBV6-2/TRBV6-3; CDR3 protein: CASSPGGGQVYEQFF; CDR3 DNA: TGTGCCAGCAGTCCCGGGGGGGGGCAGGTTTATGAGCAGTTCTTC
J gene: TRBJ1-2; D gene: NA; clone size: few; V gene: TRBV5-1; CDR3 protein: CASSLKTANYGYTF; CDR3 DNA: TGCGCCAGCAGCTTAAAAACAGCTAACTATGGCTACACCTTC
J gene: TRBJ1-2; D gene: NA; clone size: NA; V gene: TRBV14; CDR3 protein: CASSPGVDYGYTF; CDR3 DNA: TGTGCCAGCAGCCCAGGGGTGGACTATGGCTACACCTTC
J gene: TRBJ2-7; D gene: TRBD2; clone size: NA; V gene: TRBV18; CDR3 protein: CASSPGTSGRNSYEQYF; CDR3 DNA: TGTGCCAGCTCCCCCGGGACTAGCGGGCGCAACTCCTACGAGCAGTACTTC
J gene: TRBJ1-6; D gene: TRBD1; clone size: NA; V gene: TRBV27; CDR3 protein: CASSLRGLNSPLHF; CDR3 DNA: TGTGCCAGCAGTTTAAGGGGGCTGAATTCACCCCTCCACTTT
J gene: TRBJ1-5; D gene: TRBD1; clone size: NA; V gene: TRBV6-2/TRBV6-3; CDR3 protein: CASSPRQGSEPQHF; CDR3 DNA: TGTGCCAGCAGTCCCCGACAGGGATCGGAGCCCCAGCATTTT
J gene: TRBJ2-5; D gene: NA; clone size: NA; V gene: TRBV11-2; CDR3 protein: CASSPGVQETQYF; CDR3 DNA: TGTGCCAGCAGTCCCGGGGTTCAAGAGACCCAGTACTTC
J gene: TRBJ2-3; D gene: TRBD2; clone size: NA; V gene: TRBV4-2; CDR3 protein: CASSQDTGLATDTQYF; CDR3 DNA: TGTGCCAGCAGCCAAGATACGGGACTAGCAACAGATACGCAGTATTTT
J gene: TRBJ1-1; D gene: NA; clone size: NA; V gene: TRBV4-1; CDR3 protein: CASSQGLGTEAFF; CDR3 DNA: TGCGCCAGCAGCCAAGGACTAGGGACTGAAGCTTTCTTT
J gene: TRBJ1-2; D gene: NA; clone size: NA; V gene: TRBV12-3/TRBV12-4; CDR3 protein: CASSLPRYYGYTF; CDR3 DNA: TGTGCCAGCAGTTTACCCAGGTACTATGGCTACACCTTC
J gene: TRBJ1-5; D gene: NA; clone size: NA; V gene: TRBV29-1; CDR3 protein: CSVGGRSGPDQPQHF; CDR3 DNA: TGCAGCGTTGGCGGACGCTCAGGGCCGGATCAGCCCCAGCATTTT
J gene: TRBJ2-1; D gene: NA; clone size: NA; V gene: TRBV7-3; CDR3 protein: CASSAGQRTWFF; CDR3 DNA: TGTGCCAGCAGCGCCGGACAGAGAACATGGTTCTTC
J gene: TRBJ2-2; D gene: TRBD1; clone size: NA; V gene: TRBV24-1; CDR3 protein: CATSDLDRGNTGELFF; CDR3 DNA: TGTGCCACCAGTGATTTAGACAGGGGGAACACCGGGGAGCTGTTTTTT
J gene: TRBJ1-2; D gene: NA; clone size: few; V gene: TRBV19; CDR3 protein: CASSAGDGYTF; CDR3 DNA: TGTGCCAGTAGTGCGGGGGACGGCTACACCTTC
J gene: TRBJ2-7; D gene: TRBD1; clone size: NA; V gene: TRBV29-1; CDR3 protein: CSAGQYEQYF; CDR3 DNA: TGCAGCGCGGGACAGTACGAGCAGTACTTC
J gene: TRBJ1-5; D gene: TRBD1; clone size: NA; V gene: TRBV19; CDR3 protein: CASSPGQGRQPQHF; CDR3 DNA: TGTGCCAGTAGCCCCGGACAGGGAAGGCAGCCCCAGCATTTT
J gene: TRBJ2-3; D gene: TRBD2; clone size: NA; V gene: TRBV5-4; CDR3 protein: CASSRSGAYTDTQYF; CDR3 DNA: TGTGCCAGCAGCCGCAGCGGGGCCTACACAGATACGCAGTATTTT
J gene: TRBJ2-7; D gene: NA; clone size: NA; V gene: TRBV7-3; CDR3 protein: CASSSGESSYEQYF; CDR3 DNA: TGTGCCAGCAGCTCAGGGGAATCGTCCTACGAGCAGTACTTC
J gene: TRBJ2-5; D gene: NA; clone size: NA; V gene: TRBV5-4; CDR3 protein: CASSLQQPQETQYF; CDR3 DNA: TGTGCCAGCAGCTTACAACAGCCCCAAGAGACCCAGTACTTC
J gene: TRBJ1-2; D gene: TRBD1; clone size: NA; V gene: TRBV30; CDR3 protein: CAWSFAGTGNYGYTF; CDR3 DNA: TGTGCCTGGAGTTTCGCCGGGACAGGGAACTATGGCTACACCTTC
J gene: TRBJ2-1; D gene: TRBD1; clone size: NA; V gene: TRBV5-5; CDR3 protein: CASSSPGTGYNEQFF; CDR3 DNA: TGTGCCAGCAGCTCTCCCGGGACAGGGTACAATGAGCAGTTCTTC
J gene: TRBJ2-7; D gene: NA; clone size: NA; V gene: TRBV19; CDR3 protein: CASSEVVFYEQYF; CDR3 DNA: TGTGCCAGTAGTGAGGTTGTCTTCTACGAGCAGTACTTC
J gene: TRBJ1-1; D gene: TRBD1; clone size: NA; V gene: TRBV19; CDR3 protein: CASSNLGTANTEAFF; CDR3 DNA: TGTGCCAGTAGTAACCTCGGGACAGCTAACACTGAAGCTTTCTTT
J gene: TRBJ1-6; D gene: NA; clone size: NA; V gene: TRBV27; CDR3 protein: CASSLRAGVYNSPLHF; CDR3 DNA: TGTGCCAGCAGTTTAAGAGCAGGGGTCTATAATTCACCCCTCCACTTT
J gene: TRBJ2-3; D gene: NA; clone size: NA; V gene: TRBV27; CDR3 protein: CASSFGGGGADTQYF; CDR3 DNA: TGTGCCAGCAGTTTTGGGGGGGGCGGGGCAGATACGCAGTATTTT
J gene: TRBJ2-7; D gene: TRBD1; clone size: NA; V gene: TRBV11-2; CDR3 protein: CASSKQGAGYEQYF; CDR3 DNA: TGTGCCAGCAGTAAACAGGGGGCCGGATACGAGCAGTACTTC
J gene: TRBJ2-7; D gene: TRBD1; clone size: once; V gene: TRBV7-9; CDR3 protein: CASRPGQGSPEQYF; CDR3 DNA: TGTGCCAGCAGGCCGGGACAGGGCTCCCCCGAGCAGTACTTC
J gene: TRBJ1-5; D gene: NA; clone size: NA; V gene: TRBV18; CDR3 protein: CASSRDDQPQHF; CDR3 DNA: TGTGCCAGCTCACGAGATGATCAGCCCCAGCATTTT
J gene: TRBJ2-7; D gene: NA; clone size: NA; V gene: TRBV2; CDR3 protein: CASSEALQGRPTPYEQYF; CDR3 DNA: TGTGCCAGCAGTGAAGCGCTTCAGGGCAGGCCGACACCCTACGAGCAGTACTTC
J gene: TRBJ1-1; D gene: NA; clone size: NA; V gene: TRBV11-2; CDR3 protein: CASSLNRNTLNTEAFF; CDR3 DNA: TGTGCCAGCAGCTTAAACAGAAACACGTTGAACACTGAAGCTTTCTTT
J gene: TRBJ1-1; D gene: NA; clone size: NA; V gene: TRBV5-4; CDR3 protein: CASSLETGEAFF; CDR3 DNA: TGTGCCAGCAGCTTGGAAACAGGGGAAGCTTTCTTT
J gene: TRBJ1-3; D gene: TRBD1; clone size: NA; V gene: TRBV15; CDR3 protein: CATSSTGARGNTIYF; CDR3 DNA: TGTGCCACCAGCAGTACAGGGGCGCGGGGAAACACCATATATTTT
J gene: TRBJ2-1; D gene: NA; clone size: NA; V gene: TRBV3-1/TRBV3-2; CDR3 protein: CASSDDSEQFF; CDR3 DNA: TGTGCCAGCAGCGACGACTCAGAGCAGTTCTTC
J gene: TRBJ1-2; D gene: TRBD1; clone size: NA; V gene: TRBV10-3; CDR3 protein: CATHTGGVGYTF; CDR3 DNA: TGTGCCACCCACACAGGGGGCGTTGGCTACACCTTC
J gene: TRBJ1-5; D gene: NA; clone size: few; V gene: TRBV7-9; CDR3 protein: CASSHPKGDYSNQPQHF; CDR3 DNA: TGTGCCAGCAGCCACCCGAAAGGGGACTATAGCAATCAGCCCCAGCATTTT
J gene: TRBJ2-2; D gene: TRBD1; clone size: NA; V gene: TRBV15; CDR3 protein: CATSPTGFAGELFF; CDR3 DNA: TGTGCCACCAGCCCGACAGGGTTTGCCGGGGAGCTGTTTTTT
J gene: TRBJ2-7; D gene: TRBD1; clone size: once; V gene: TRBV28; CDR3 protein: CASSLVGTGGSREQYF; CDR3 DNA: TGTGCCAGCAGTTTAGTGGGCACAGGGGGTAGTCGAGAGCAGTACTTC
J gene: TRBJ1-2; D gene: NA; clone size: NA; V gene: TRBV11-2; CDR3 protein: CASSLTRYGYTF; CDR3 DNA: TGTGCCAGCAGCCTCACGAGATATGGCTACACCTTC
J gene: TRBJ2-6; D gene: NA; clone size: NA; V gene: TRBV19; CDR3 protein: CASSIVGASGANVLTF; CDR3 DNA: TGTGCCAGTAGTATAGTGGGAGCTTCTGGGGCCAACGTCCTGACTTTC
J gene: TRBJ2-1; D gene: TRBD1; clone size: NA; V gene: TRBV9; CDR3 protein: CASSGWTGGVNEQFF; CDR3 DNA: TGTGCCAGCAGCGGATGGACAGGGGGCGTGAATGAGCAGTTCTTC
J gene: TRBJ2-2; D gene: NA; clone size: NA; V gene: TRBV24-1; CDR3 protein: CATSDQMTGRTGELFF; CDR3 DNA: TGTGCCACCAGTGACCAAATGACAGGGAGGACCGGGGAGCTGTTTTTT
J gene: TRBJ1-4; D gene: TRBD1; clone size: once; V gene: TRBV9; CDR3 protein: CASSAAGGIGEKLFF; CDR3 DNA: TGTGCCAGCAGCGCCGCAGGGGGCATAGGCGAAAAACTGTTTTTT
J gene: TRBJ1-5; D gene: TRBD1; clone size: NA; V gene: TRBV4-1; CDR3 protein: CASSQATSGTGAQPQHF; CDR3 DNA: TGCGCCAGCAGCCAAGCGACATCCGGGACAGGGGCTCAGCCCCAGCATTTT
J gene: TRBJ2-1; D gene: TRBD2; clone size: NA; V gene: TRBV27; CDR3 protein: CASSLVAGGTGVKNEQFF; CDR3 DNA: TGTGCCAGCAGTTTAGTGGCGGGGGGTACCGGGGTTAAGAATGAGCAGTTCTTC
J gene: TRBJ2-1; D gene: NA; clone size: NA; V gene: TRBV6-5; CDR3 protein: CASSSGGLGTYNEQFF; CDR3 DNA: TGTGCCAGCAGTTCAGGAGGTCTAGGAACCTACAATGAGCAGTTCTTC
J gene: TRBJ1-1; D gene: NA; clone size: once; V gene: TRBV3-1/TRBV3-2; CDR3 protein: CASSQMDIMKGAFF; CDR3 DNA: TGTGCCAGCAGCCAAATGGACATCATGAAGGGAGCTTTCTTT
J gene: TRBJ2-1; D gene: TRBD1; clone size: NA; V gene: TRBV7-9; CDR3 protein: CASSFRDRGGDEQFF; CDR3 DNA: TGTGCCAGCAGCTTCCGGGACAGGGGTGGCGATGAGCAGTTCTTC
J gene: TRBJ2-1; D gene: TRBD2; clone size: NA; V gene: TRBV4-1; CDR3 protein: CASSQEASGGRSSYNEQFF; CDR3 DNA: TGCGCCAGCAGCCAAGAGGCTAGCGGGGGCAGAAGCTCCTACAATGAGCAGTTCTTC
J gene: TRBJ2-1; D gene: NA; clone size: NA; V gene: TRBV27; CDR3 protein: CASSLQNTYNEQFF; CDR3 DNA: TGTGCCAGCAGTTTACAGAATACCTACAATGAGCAGTTCTTC
J gene: TRBJ2-1; D gene: TRBD1; clone size: NA; V gene: TRBV30; CDR3 protein: CAWSATPGQQSQKQFF; CDR3 DNA: TGTGCCTGGAGTGCTACACCGGGACAGCAGTCCCAAAAGCAGTTCTTC
J gene: TRBJ1-1; D gene: NA; clone size: few; V gene: TRBV6-2/TRBV6-3; CDR3 protein: CASSLRRPHGVTEAFF; CDR3 DNA: TGTGCCAGCAGTTTACGACGCCCCCACGGGGTCACTGAAGCTTTCTTT
J gene: TRBJ2-7; D gene: NA; clone size: NA; V gene: TRBV14; CDR3 protein: CASSQDLHRAGEQYF; CDR3 DNA: TGTGCCAGCAGCCAAGATCTTCACCGTGCAGGCGAGCAGTACTTC